These T cell receptor beta chains were read from a single sample in a study of patients and donors after allogeneic stem cell transplantation. TCRdb reprocessed the RT-PCR reads via MiXCR and lists one record per CDR3 protein. The sample lists 70,000 to 95,000 distinct CDR3 sequences, 4.5% to 5% occurring once. Sequenced input: blood, either unsorted or a sorted T cell fraction (not recorded which). The receptors were sampled from a human donor who was either an allogeneic HSCT recipient or a stem cell or donor lymphocyte infusion donor (not recorded which). It is not recorded whose cells these are; they may come from a transplant donor. Each CDR3 is given with its conserved first and last residue. A D gene is named only where the DNA matches it firmly. Not every row has a clone size; where given, it reads once, few, many or a size class.

clone_size d_call j_call v_call cdr3_length cdr3_nt cdr3_aa
many TRBD1 TRBJ2-7 TRBV10-1 13 TGCGCCAGCAGTGGGAGCCAGGGGGCCAAGCAGTACTTC CASSGSQGAKQYF
many NA TRBJ2-7 TRBV30 15 TGTGCCTGGAGTGGGTGGTCAGGGAGTTTATACGAGCAGTACTTC CAWSGWSGSLYEQYF
few TRBD2 TRBJ2-3 TRBV4-1 14 TGCGCCAGCAGCCAAGAGACTAGCTCAGATACGCAGTATTTT CASSQETSSDTQYF
many TRBD2 TRBJ2-1 TRBV5-1 13 TGCGCCAGCAGCGTGGGACTAGAGGGTGAGCAGTTCTTC CASSVGLEGEQFF
few NA TRBJ1-4 TRBV28 17 TGTGCCAGCAGTTTTCGCGGCTTGGCCGCAACTAATGAAAAACTGTTTTTT CASSFRGLAATNEKLFF
many TRBD2 TRBJ2-7 TRBV20-1 16 TGCAGTGCTCAATTCTGGGCGGGAGGAAGCTCCTACGAGCAGTACTTC CSAQFWAGGSSYEQYF
NA NA TRBJ1-1 TRBV7-2 15 TGTGCCAGCAGCTTAGTCCAAACGGGCGGAACTGAAGCTTTCTTT CASSLVQTGGTEAFF
few NA TRBJ1-1 TRBV20-1 14 TGCAGTGCTGTCAAGGAGGTCCCGAACACTGAAGCTTTCTTT CSAVKEVPNTEAFF
few TRBD1 TRBJ1-2 TRBV25-1 17 TGTGCCAGCAGTGAACCGGGACAGGGGGCATCCTTAACCGGCTACACCTTC CASSEPGQGASLTGYTF
many NA TRBJ2-3 TRBV7-3 14 TGTGCCAGCAGCTTACTCGGGGCTCAGGATACGCAGTATTTT CASSLLGAQDTQYF
many NA TRBJ1-2 TRBV14 14 TGTGCCAGCAGCCAAGCCGGGACGGCGCGTGGCTACACCTTC CASSQAGTARGYTF
many NA TRBJ1-1 TRBV7-9 17 TGTGCCAGCAGCCAAGTGGGGGGCGACCCCATGAACACTGAAGCTTTCTTT CASSQVGGDPMNTEAFF
many NA TRBJ2-1 TRBV20-1 15 TGCAGTGCTAGCGACCCGACAGTTTTTCGTAATGAGCAGTTCTTC CSASDPTVFRNEQFF
many NA TRBJ1-3 TRBV7-2 14 TGTGCCAGCAGATCGGCAGCCTCTGGAAACACCATATATTTT CASRSAASGNTIYF
many TRBD1 TRBJ2-1 TRBV19 16 TGTGCCAGTAGTATTTCAGGGGGCGCGCAATACAATGAGCAGTTCTTC CASSISGGAQYNEQFF
NA TRBD2 TRBJ2-3 TRBV24-1 15 TGTGCCACCAATGTGGCGGGAGGACGCACAGATACGCAGTATTTT CATNVAGGRTDTQYF
NA TRBD2 TRBJ2-1 TRBV5-1 15 TGCGCCAGCAGCGACGGACTAGCGGGGGGCGGTGAGCAGTTCTTC CASSDGLAGGGEQFF
NA NA TRBJ1-6 TRBV7-2 17 TGTGCCAGCAGCCCCTATGGGGCAGGGAGCTATAATTCACCCCTCCACTTT CASSPYGAGSYNSPLHF
many TRBD2 TRBJ2-1 TRBV20-1 13 TGCAGCAATAGCGGGAGGGCTTACAATGAGCAGTTCTTC CSNSGRAYNEQFF
many NA TRBJ1-5 TRBV7-8 12 TGTGCCAGCGGGCATCCCAATCAGCCCCAGCATTTT CASGHPNQPQHF
NA NA TRBJ1-1 TRBV5-1 14 TGCGCCAGCGCTCGCGGCGCCGAAAACACTGAAGCTTTCTTT CASARGAENTEAFF
NA TRBD2 TRBJ2-1 TRBV5-1 15 TGCGCCAGCAGCTTGAGGACTAGCGGGGATAATGAGCAGTTCTTC CASSLRTSGDNEQFF
many TRBD1 TRBJ2-1 TRBV9 14 TGTGCCAGCAGCGGCCGAGGGGGCCCCAATGAGCAGTTCTTC CASSGRGGPNEQFF
many TRBD1 TRBJ2-1 TRBV7-2 15 TGTGCCAGCAGCTTAGGGACAGGGCGCTACAATGAGCAGTTCTTC CASSLGTGRYNEQFF
many TRBD2 TRBJ2-1 TRBV19 21 TGTGCCAGTTCGCCACGAATTAGCGGGGGACCATTTAGGAGCTCCTACAATGAGCAGTTCTTC CASSPRISGGPFRSSYNEQFF
NA TRBD1 TRBJ2-6 TRBV29-1 16 TGCAGCGTTGGGCCAGGGGGAATGTCTGGGGCCAACGTCCTGACTTTC CSVGPGGMSGANVLTF
many NA TRBJ2-3 TRBV2 13 TGTGCCAGCATGGACAGTTTCACAGATACGCAGTATTTT CASMDSFTDTQYF
many NA TRBJ2-7 TRBV18 15 TGTGCCAGCTCACCGGGCAGGGGCTCTAGCGACGAGCAGTACTTC CASSPGRGSSDEQYF
NA TRBD2 TRBJ2-1 TRBV19 14 TGTGCCAGTAGTTGGGGACTAGCCGACAATGAGCAGTTCTTC CASSWGLADNEQFF
few TRBD2 TRBJ2-1 TRBV4-1 15 TGCGCCAGCAGCCATGGAGCGGGGGAGTGGAATGAGCAGTTCTTC CASSHGAGEWNEQFF
NA TRBD2 TRBJ2-5 TRBV27 15 TGTGCCAGCAGCCGCCGAGCGGGGCTAGAAGAGACCCAGTACTTC CASSRRAGLEETQYF
many TRBD1 TRBJ1-2 TRBV5-1 15 TGCGCCAGCAGCTTCGGAGCAGGGGGCGATGGAGGCTACACCTTC CASSFGAGGDGGYTF
many TRBD1 TRBJ2-2 TRBV20-1 16 TGCAGTGCTAGAGATGAGGGGGCAGGGAACACCGGGGAGCTGTTTTTT CSARDEGAGNTGELFF
many NA TRBJ2-2 TRBV27 15 TGTGCCAGCAGTTTGAACCGAGACCACACCGGGGAGCTGTTTTTT CASSLNRDHTGELFF
medium-sized NA TRBJ2-7 TRBV4-2 14 TGTGCCAGCAGCCAAGGGCAGGGTGACTACGAGCAGTACTTC CASSQGQGDYEQYF
few TRBD1 TRBJ1-5 TRBV18 14 TGTGCCAGCTCACCCTACAGGGGTGATCAGCCCCAGCATTTT CASSPYRGDQPQHF
many TRBD1 TRBJ1-2 TRBV11-2 13 TGTGCCAGCAGCCCCGGGACAGACTATGGCTACACCTTC CASSPGTDYGYTF
few NA TRBJ2-5 TRBV20-1 14 TGCAGTGCTGCCCCGAACGACGCGGAAGAGACCCAGTACTTC CSAAPNDAEETQYF
many NA TRBJ1-5 TRBV28 14 TGTGCCAGCAGTTTACAGGGAGGCAATCAGCCCCAGCATTTT CASSLQGGNQPQHF